The next 19 T cell receptor beta chains were all read from a single sample in a study of OX40 agonist ivuxolimab in advanced cancers. The library relied on the immunoSEQ multiplex PCR assay. The clones in this table, taken by TCRdb from immuneACCESS, are in-frame only. Not every clone is retained; where verified, under half of the shortfall comes from an unresolved V gene, and the cause of the rest is unknown. Across this sample there are 80,000 or so clones, with 86% seen only once. The ten largest clones capture nearly 8% of the sample. The sample here was CD4+ or CD8+ T cells sorted from blood, taken in a trial of the OX40 agonist ivuxolimab. Source of these receptors: an adult with an advanced solid tumor such as melanoma, head and neck, liver or kidney cancer.

This chain uses TRBV5-4 with TRBJ2-7, with D possibly TRBD2 on 5 matching bases. CDR1 and CDR2 from the germline V gene are SGHNT and YYREEE (reference sequence). The CDR3 is 17 amino acids. V dropped 5 bases and J dropped 5 bases, with 26 bases sitting between them. The CDR3 here is CASRTYGLQLGIHEQYF. CDR3 DNA: TGTGCCAGCAGGACCTATGGACTCCAGCTCGGGATCCACGAGCAGTACTTC.

The chain has TRBV4-3 and TRBJ2-5; the D gene is possibly TRBD2 (6 bases). V gave up 0 bases and J gave up 9 bases, with 17 bases separating them. The CDR3 is 15 residues long. CDR1 LGHNA and CDR2 YSLEER come from the germline V gene. The CDR3 DNA sequence: TGCGCCAGCAGCCAAGATATAGTAGCGGTCAGGGCCCAGTACTTC. Its translation: CASSQDIVAVRAQYF.

This chain links TRBV2 with TRBJ1-1, with no clear D. The V end lost 7 bases, the J end lost 0 bases, and 9 bases lay between the germline ends. The CDR3 covers 13 residues. Germline CDR1 SNHLY, CDR2 FYNNEI. CDR3 region: CASTVSLNTEAFF. The CDR3 DNA reads as TGTGCCAGCACGGTCAGCTTGAACACTGAAGCTTTCTTT.

This clone was observed a single time. The V gene is TRBV5-1, the J gene TRBJ1-1; 7 nucleotides match TRBD1. The ends lost 4 bases at V and 5 bases at J; junction bases unmatched: 5. The CDR3 has 13 amino acids. The germline CDR1 and CDR2 sequences are SGHRS and YFSETQ. CDR3 DNA sequence: TGCGCCAGCAGCCTCAGGGGGGGAACTGAAGCTTTCTTT. It codes for CASSLRGGTEAFF.

V gene TRBV7-9 combines with J gene TRBJ2-2, with 13 bases identical to TRBD2. V lost 4 bases, J lost 6 bases, and 14 bases stayed unmatched. The CDR3 contains 19 residues. Germline CDR1 SEHNR, CDR2 FQNEAQ (reference sequence). This chain's CDR3 is CASSSLRTSGSIGAGELFF. In nucleotides, the CDR3 is TGTGCCAGCAGCTCCCTCCGGACTAGCGGGAGTATCGGCGCCGGGGAGCTGTTTTTT.

This chain uses TRBV5-6 with TRBJ2-7; 7 nucleotides match TRBD2. From germline, CDR1 is SGHDT and CDR2 YYEEEE. This CDR3 is built from 14 residues. V dropped 1 base and J dropped 7; count of bases not matched to a gene: 8. In nucleotides, the CDR3 is TGTGCCAGCAGCTTGCTGAGCGGGACGAAGGAGCAGTACTTC. It encodes CASSLLSGTKEQYF. Filled out from reference TRBV5-6 and TRBJ2-7, the complete variable domain reads DAGVTQSPTHLIKTRGQQVTLRCSPKSGHDTVSWYQQALGQGPQFIFQYYEEEERQRGNFPDRFSGHQFPNYSSELNVNALLLGDSALYLCASSLLSGTKEQYFGPGTRLTVT.

This clone has only a few counts. The chain is built from TRBV5-1 and TRBJ2-5; the match to TRBD2 covers 14 bases. V was clipped by 4 bases and J by 4 bases; unmatched bases: 3. Looked up from germline, CDR1 is SGHRS and CDR2 is YFSETQ. The CDR3 is made up of 15 amino acids. The CDR3 is CASSTGLAGGETQYF. CDR3 coding DNA: TGCGCCAGCAGCACCGGACTAGCGGGAGGAGAGACCCAGTACTTC. The full variable domain, in which reference TRBV5-1 and TRBJ2-5 provide the parts outside the CDR3, is KAGVTQTPRYLIKTRGQQVTLSCSPISGHRSVSWYQQTPGQGLQFLFEYFSETQRNKGNFPGRFSGRQFSNSRSEMNVSTLELGDSALYLCASSTGLAGGETQYFGPGTRLLVL.

The rearrangement uses TRBV5-5 and TRBJ1-1; no clear D gene. Trimming took 4 bases from V and 0 from J, leaving 13 bases between them. The CDR3 has 15 amino acids. Germline V CDR1 and CDR2: SGHKS, YYEKEE (reference sequence). The CDR3 loop reads CASSPLGLMNTEAFF. CDR3 DNA sequence: TGTGCCAGCAGCCCCCTAGGTCTTATGAACACTGAAGCTTTCTTT.

As to this clone: This specimen includes other DNA sequences encoding the same CDR3. The J gene is TRBJ1-5, the V gene TRBV7-9; a possible D gene is TRBD1 (5 bases). Trimming took 0 bases from V and 2 from J, leaving 5 bases between them. Per germline, CDR1 SEHNR and CDR2 FQNEAQ (reference sequence). The CDR3 runs to 14 residues. The chain's CDR3 is CASSLAGGNQPQHF. The CDR3 region has the DNA TGTGCCAGCAGCTTAGCAGGGGGCAATCAGCCCCAGCATTTT.

This rearrangement joins TRBV7-3 to TRBJ2-1; 8 bases fit TRBD2. CDR3 length equals 16 residues. The germline CDR1 and CDR2 sequences are SGHTA and FQGTGA. J was trimmed by 0 bases and V by 3 bases; bases with no gene match: 4. The CDR3: CASSLTSAASYNEQFF. CDR3 sequence (DNA): TGTGCCAGCAGCTTGACTAGCGCAGCCTCCTACAATGAGCAGTTCTTC.

J is TRBJ2-3 and V is TRBV11-1, with D possibly TRBD1 on 5 matching bases. CDR1 and CDR2 from the germline V gene are SGHAT and FQDESV (reference sequence). The germline V and J ends were trimmed by 1 base and 3 bases, with 14 bases remaining between them. CDR3 length: 16 residues. CDR3 DNA: TGTGCCAGCAGCTTAGGCTTTCGACAGCCTACAGATACGCAGTATTTT. Its protein product is CASSLGFRQPTDTQYF.

The V gene is TRBV25-1, the J gene TRBJ1-1, with D unresolved. Germline CDR1 is MGHDK and CDR2 is SYGVNS. V was pared by 4 bases and J by 3 bases, with 9 bases between. The CDR3 extends over 13 amino acids. CDR3 protein: CASSGREHTEAFF. The CDR3 region has the DNA TGTGCCAGCAGTGGAAGGGAGCACACTGAAGCTTTCTTT. Full variable domain (missing parts from reference TRBV25-1 and TRBJ1-1): EADIYQTPRYLVIGTGKKITLECSQTMGHDKMYWYQQDPGMELHLIHYSYGVNSTEKGDLSSESTVSRIRTEHFPLTLESARPSHTSQYLCASSGREHTEAFFGQGTRLTVV.

The table lists this clone with a count of one. This chain links TRBV4-1 with TRBJ1-1, with D perhaps TRBD1 (6 bases). There are 17 residues in the CDR3. CDR1 and CDR2 from the germline V gene are MGHRA and YSYEKL. Between the trimmed V and J ends, which lost 0 bases and 3 bases, there was a span of 17 bases. The CDR3 nucleotides are TGCGCCAGCAGCCAAGAAGGGGGGGGGTCCAGGCACACTGAAGCTTTCTTT. Translated: CASSQEGGGSRHTEAFF.

This chain uses TRBV18 with TRBJ2-7, with TRBD2 identical over 11 bases. Germline loops: CDR1 KGHSH, CDR2 LQKENI. The CDR3 totals 15 residues. V was pared by 4 bases and J by 5 bases, with 7 bases of the junction left unmatched. This chain's CDR3 is CASSRPLAGVDEQYF. Written as DNA, the CDR3 is TGTGCCAGCTCACGACCACTAGCGGGGGTGGACGAGCAGTACTTC.

This sequence joins TRBV19 and TRBJ2-2, with 13 nucleotides matching TRBD2. Germline trimming cut 10 bases from V and 5 bases from J; bases unmatched to any gene: 4. Germline-derived CDR1 and CDR2 are LNHDA and SQIVND (reference sequence). The CDR3 totals 14 residues. CDR3 region: CATRTSGGTGELFF. The CDR3 DNA reads TGTGCCACCCGGACTAGCGGGGGAACCGGGGAGCTGTTTTTT. The full variable domain, completed using reference TRBV19 and TRBJ2-2, is DGGITQSPKYLFRKEGQNVTLSCEQNLNHDAMYWYRQDPGQGLRLIYYSQIVNDFQKGDIAEGYSVSREKKESFPLTVTSAQKNPTAFYLCATRTSGGTGELFFGEGSRLTVL.

This chain uses TRBV7-9 with TRBJ2-4; TRBD1 might be the D (7 bases). Per germline, CDR1 SEHNR and CDR2 FQNEAQ (reference sequence). There are 14 residues in the CDR3. With 1 base removed from V and 8 bases from J, the gap between germline ends came to 12 bases. The CDR3 sequence is CASSLVQGRHIQYF. The CDR3 nucleotides read TGTGCCAGCAGCTTAGTACAGGGGAGGCACATTCAGTACTTC.

The rearrangement uses TRBV18 and TRBJ1-2; perhaps TRBD1 as D (5 bases). Germline CDR1 KGHSH, CDR2 LQKENI. The CDR3 consists of 15 residues. V shed 1 base and J shed 0 bases, with 9 bases lying between them. In DNA, the CDR3 is TGTGCCAGCTCACCACAGACAGTTACTAACTATGGCTACACCTTC. As protein: CASSPQTVTNYGYTF.

This chain connects TRBV1 to TRBJ2-1; whether TRBD1, the table's D call, matches the DNA was not checked. TRBV1 is deemed a pseudogene. The CDR3 is 18 residues long. The CDR3 nucleotides read TGCACCAGCAGCCTCTACAGGGATTCGGCGAGCTCCTACAATGAGCAGTTCTTC. Its protein product is CTSSLYRDSASSYNEQFF.

The sample holds one count of this clone. The chain is built from TRBV19 and TRBJ2-1; TRBD2 matches at 7 bases. From germline, CDR1 is LNHDA and CDR2 SQIVND (reference sequence). Trimming took 6 bases from V and 7 from J; bases not matched to a gene: 9. There are 14 residues in the CDR3. The CDR3 loop reads CASRGPGLRNEQFF. In DNA, the CDR3 is TGTGCCAGTAGGGGGCCGGGACTACGGAATGAGCAGTTCTTC.